This TCR beta chain was captured in a study of shared clonotypes between healthy human individuals. General study points: Larger richness was generally estimated for naive than memory subsets. Naive CD4 clonotypes overlapped across a handful of donors at roughly 5%.

The length of the CDR3 is 15 residues. Per germline, CDR1 SEHNR and CDR2 FQNEAQ (reference sequence). V was shortened by 5 bases and J by 4 bases, with 15 bases between the two germline ends. On this clone itself: Its target is unknown.

CD8 cells classed as naive were CD45RO-negative and positively selected for CCR7, excluding terminally differentiated effector memory CD45RA+ cells. All donors were healthy HIV-negative adults lacking recent acute infections or vaccinations. The repertoire was sequenced with immunoSEQ multiplex PCR; TCRdb's copy has only in-frame clones and lacks some. The data contain some 2.1 million clones, over 85% of them singletons. Sequencing input: naive CD8+ T cells sorted from blood. The genes are TRBV7-9 and TRBJ2-1, with D possibly matching TRBD2 (5 bases). This receptor was identified in a man aged 18 to 35 in good health. CDR3: CASSTYGDNYNEQFF. DNA of the CDR3: TGTGCCAGCAGCACATACGGGGATAATTACAATGAGCAGTTCTTC.